This T cell receptor beta chain was identified in a study of CXCR3-negative and CXCR3-positive naive CD8 T cells. About the research overall: Sequencing yielded some 150 million TRB reads, roughly 1.5 +/- 0.3 million per library.

Every CD8+ subset sample held 300,000 flow-sorted cells, done in triplicate. CDR1 and CDR2 (germline): SQVTM, ANQGSEA. The CDR3 is 14 amino acids. Preparation of TRB cDNA libraries relied on 5' RACE carrying UMI labels. TCRdb reanalyzed the 5' RACE reads and collapses them to one entry per CDR3 protein, without DNA. There are some 56,000 distinct CDR3 sequences in the sample, with 20% held by the top ten. The sequencing input was memory CD8+ T cells from blood. The chain joins TRBV29-1 to TRBJ2-7; no DNA is available, so the TRBD2 call from TCRdb remains unchecked. This receptor was obtained from a human donor in good health. Some clones in this sample may be carry-over from other donors' samples. CDR3: CSVEGTSGGHEQYF.